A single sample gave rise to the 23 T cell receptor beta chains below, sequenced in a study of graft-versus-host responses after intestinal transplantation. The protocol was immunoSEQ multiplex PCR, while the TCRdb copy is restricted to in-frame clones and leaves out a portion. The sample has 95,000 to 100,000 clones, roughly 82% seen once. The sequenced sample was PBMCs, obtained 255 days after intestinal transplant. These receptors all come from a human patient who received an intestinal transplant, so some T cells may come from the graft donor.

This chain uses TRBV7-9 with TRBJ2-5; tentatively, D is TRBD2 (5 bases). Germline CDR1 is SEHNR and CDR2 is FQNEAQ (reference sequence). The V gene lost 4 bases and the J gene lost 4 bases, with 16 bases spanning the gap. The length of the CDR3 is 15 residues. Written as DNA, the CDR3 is TGTGCCAGCAGCTCCCGCCTGGCGGGTGGAGAGACCCAGTACTTC. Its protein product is CASSSRLAGGETQYF.

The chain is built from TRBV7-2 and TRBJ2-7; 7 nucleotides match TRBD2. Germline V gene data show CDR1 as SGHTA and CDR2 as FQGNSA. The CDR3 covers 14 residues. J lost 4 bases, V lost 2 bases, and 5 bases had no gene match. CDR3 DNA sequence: TGTGCCAGCAGCTTACCTCTAGCGGTGTACGAGCAGTACTTC. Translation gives CASSLPLAVYEQYF. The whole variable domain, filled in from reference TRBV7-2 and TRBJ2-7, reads GAGVSQSPSNKVTEKGKDVELRCDPISGHTALYWYRQSLGQGLEFLIYFQGNSAPDKSGLPSDRFSAERTGGSVSTLTIQRTQQEDSAVYLCASSLPLAVYEQYFGPGTRLTVT.

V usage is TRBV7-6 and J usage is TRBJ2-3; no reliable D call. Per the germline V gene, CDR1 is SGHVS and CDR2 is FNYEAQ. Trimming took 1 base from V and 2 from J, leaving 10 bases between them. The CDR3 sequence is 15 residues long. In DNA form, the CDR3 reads TGTGCCAGCAGCTTAGGGGGAACCCACACAGATACGCAGTATTTT. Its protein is CASSLGGTHTDTQYF.

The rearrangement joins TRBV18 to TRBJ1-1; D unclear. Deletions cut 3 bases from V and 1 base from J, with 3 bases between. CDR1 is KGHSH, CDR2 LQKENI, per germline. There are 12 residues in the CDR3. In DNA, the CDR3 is TGTGCCAGCTCACCGGGGAACACTGAAGCTTTCTTT. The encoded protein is CASSPGNTEAFF.

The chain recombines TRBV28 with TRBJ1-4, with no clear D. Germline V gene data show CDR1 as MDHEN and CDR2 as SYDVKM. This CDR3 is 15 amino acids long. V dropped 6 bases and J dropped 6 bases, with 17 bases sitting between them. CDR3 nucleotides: TGTGCCAGCAGCCAGTGGGGAGCCGTAGATGAAAAACTGTTTTTT. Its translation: CASSQWGAVDEKLFF.

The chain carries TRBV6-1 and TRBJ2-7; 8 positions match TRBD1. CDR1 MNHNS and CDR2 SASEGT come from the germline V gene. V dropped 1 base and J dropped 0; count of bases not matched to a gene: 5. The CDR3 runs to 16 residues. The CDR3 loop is CASSEDPTGASYEQYV. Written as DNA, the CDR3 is TGTGCCAGCAGTGAAGATCCGACAGGGGCCTCCTACGAGCAGTACGTC.

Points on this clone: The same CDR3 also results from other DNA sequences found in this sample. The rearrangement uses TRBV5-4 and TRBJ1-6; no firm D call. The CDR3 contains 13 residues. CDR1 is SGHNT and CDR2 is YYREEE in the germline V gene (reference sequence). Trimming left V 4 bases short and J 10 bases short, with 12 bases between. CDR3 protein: CASSLEVYSPLHF. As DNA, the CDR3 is TGTGCCAGCAGCCTGGAGGTGTACTCACCCCTCCACTTT.

The CDR3 DNA sequence: TGTGCCAGCAGTTACTCACGACTAGCGGGGGGATACGAGCAGTACTTC. This encodes CASSYSRLAGGYEQYF. The chain links TRBV6-6 to TRBJ2-7; 13 nucleotides align to TRBD2. V dropped 0 bases and J dropped 4; count of bases not matched to a gene: 3. The CDR3 is made up of 16 amino acids. CDR1 is MNHNY and CDR2 is SVGAGI in the germline V gene (reference sequence).

Here the CDR3 DNA reads TGTGCCAGCAGTTACCGAGGGGGCGCGGGAACTGAAGCTTTCTTT. It specifies CASSYRGGAGTEAFF. This sequence joins TRBV28 and TRBJ1-1; 7 nucleotides align to TRBD1. With 4 bases clipped from V and 5 bases from J, the junction kept 10 bases outside the gene matches. There are 15 residues in the CDR3. Germline V gives CDR1 MDHEN, CDR2 SYDVKM.

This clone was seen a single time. The CDR3 DNA reads TGTGCCAGCAGCTTGGGGGCGGACCCGTCCTACGAGCAGTACTTC. As protein: CASSLGADPSYEQYF. The chain uses TRBV5-4 and TRBJ2-7; D is unclear. The CDR3 sequence is 15 residues long. CDR1 is SGHNT, CDR2 YYREEE, per germline (reference sequence). V was pared by 0 bases and J by 1 base, with 11 bases between.

Here the CDR3 DNA reads TGTGCCAGCAAGACAGGATTGAACACTGAAGCTTTCTTT. Its protein is CASKTGLNTEAFF. The gene calls are TRBV6-1 and TRBJ1-1, with D possibly matching TRBD1 (6 bases). The ends were cut back, 7 bases at V and 0 bases at J, with 9 bases in the middle. Germline V gene lookup returns CDR1 MNHNS and CDR2 SASEGT. The CDR3 has 13 residues.

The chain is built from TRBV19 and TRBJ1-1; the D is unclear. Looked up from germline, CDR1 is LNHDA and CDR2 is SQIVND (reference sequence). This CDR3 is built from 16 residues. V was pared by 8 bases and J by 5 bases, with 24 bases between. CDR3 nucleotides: TGTGCCAGTGCTCGCCCCTCAAGACGGATTGAAACTGAAGCTTTCTTT. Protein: CASARPSRRIETEAFF. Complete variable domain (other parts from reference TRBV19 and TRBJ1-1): DGGITQSPKYLFRKEGQNVTLSCEQNLNHDAMYWYRQDPGQGLRLIYYSQIVNDFQKGDIAEGYSVSREKKESFPLTVTSAQKNPTAFYLCASARPSRRIETEAFFGQGTRLTVV.

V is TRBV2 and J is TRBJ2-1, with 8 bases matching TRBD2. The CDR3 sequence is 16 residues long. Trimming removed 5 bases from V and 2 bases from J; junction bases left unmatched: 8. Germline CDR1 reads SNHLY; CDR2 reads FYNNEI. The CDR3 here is CASSRLKRGPYNEQFF. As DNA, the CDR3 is TGTGCCAGCAGTCGATTAAAGCGGGGGCCCTACAATGAGCAGTTCTTC.

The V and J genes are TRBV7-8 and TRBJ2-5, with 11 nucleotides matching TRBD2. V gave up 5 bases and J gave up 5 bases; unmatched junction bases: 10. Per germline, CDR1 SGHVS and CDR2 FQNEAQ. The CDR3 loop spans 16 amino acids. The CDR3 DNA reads TGTGCCAGCAGCGGAGTAGCGGGGGGGGCCCGTGAGACCCAGTACTTC. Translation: CASSGVAGGARETQYF.

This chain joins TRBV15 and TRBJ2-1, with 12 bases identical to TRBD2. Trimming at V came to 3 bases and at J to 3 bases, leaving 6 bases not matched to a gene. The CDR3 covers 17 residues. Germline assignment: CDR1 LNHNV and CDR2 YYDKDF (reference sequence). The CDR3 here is CATSSAGTSGYYNEQFF. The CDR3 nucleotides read TGTGCCACCAGCAGTGCCGGGACTAGCGGGTACTACAATGAGCAGTTCTTC.

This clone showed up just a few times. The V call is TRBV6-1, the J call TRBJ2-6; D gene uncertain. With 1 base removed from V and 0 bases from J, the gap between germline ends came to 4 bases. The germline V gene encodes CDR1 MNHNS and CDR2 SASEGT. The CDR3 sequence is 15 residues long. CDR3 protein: CASSEGGSGANVLTF. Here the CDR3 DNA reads TGTGCCAGCAGTGAAGGGGGCTCTGGGGCCAACGTCCTGACTTTC.

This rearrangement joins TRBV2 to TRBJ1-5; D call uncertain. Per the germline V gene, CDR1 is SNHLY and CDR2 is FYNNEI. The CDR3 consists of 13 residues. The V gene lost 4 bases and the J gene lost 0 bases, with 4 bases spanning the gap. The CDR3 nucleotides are TGTGCCAGCAGTGGGAATAGCAATCAGCCCCAGCATTTT. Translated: CASSGNSNQPQHF.

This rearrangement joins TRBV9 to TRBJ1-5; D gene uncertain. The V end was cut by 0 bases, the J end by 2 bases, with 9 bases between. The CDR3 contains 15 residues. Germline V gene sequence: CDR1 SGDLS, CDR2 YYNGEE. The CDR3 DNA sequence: TGTGCCAGCAGCGTAGACGGGTATGGCAATCAGCCCCAGCATTTT. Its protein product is CASSVDGYGNQPQHF.

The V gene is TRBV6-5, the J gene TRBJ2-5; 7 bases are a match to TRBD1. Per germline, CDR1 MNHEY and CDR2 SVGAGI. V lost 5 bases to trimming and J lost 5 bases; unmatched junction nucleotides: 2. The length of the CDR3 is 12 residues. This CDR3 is CASSDRVETQYF. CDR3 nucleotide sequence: TGTGCCAGCAGTGACAGGGTTGAGACCCAGTACTTC.

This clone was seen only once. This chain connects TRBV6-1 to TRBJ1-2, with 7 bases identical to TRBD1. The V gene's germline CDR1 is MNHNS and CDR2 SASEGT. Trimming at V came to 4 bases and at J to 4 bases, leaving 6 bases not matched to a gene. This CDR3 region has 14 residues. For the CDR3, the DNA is TGTGCCAGCAGTGCGGGACAGAGACTCTATGGCTACACCTTC. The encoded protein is CASSAGQRLYGYTF.

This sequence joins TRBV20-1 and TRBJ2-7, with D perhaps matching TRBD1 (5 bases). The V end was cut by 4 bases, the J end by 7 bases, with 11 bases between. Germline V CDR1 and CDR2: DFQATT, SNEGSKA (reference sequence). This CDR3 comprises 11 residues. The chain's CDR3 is CSAKGALEQYF. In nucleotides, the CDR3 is TGCAGTGCTAAAGGGGCCTTAGAGCAGTACTTC.

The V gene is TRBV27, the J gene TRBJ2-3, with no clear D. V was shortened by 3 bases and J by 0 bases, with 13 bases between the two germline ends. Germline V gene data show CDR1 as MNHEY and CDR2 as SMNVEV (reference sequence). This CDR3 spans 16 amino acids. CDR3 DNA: TGTGCCAGCAGTTTGTCCCCAATGCTGAGCACAGATACGCAGTATTTT. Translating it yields CASSLSPMLSTDTQYF.

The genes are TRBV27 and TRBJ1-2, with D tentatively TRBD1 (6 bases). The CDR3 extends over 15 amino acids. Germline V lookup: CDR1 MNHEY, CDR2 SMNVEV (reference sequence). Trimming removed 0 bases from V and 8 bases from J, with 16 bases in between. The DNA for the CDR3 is TGTGCCAGCAGTTTATCGGGGGCGCAGGGTAACGGCTACACCTTC. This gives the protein CASSLSGAQGNGYTF.